This entry is about one T cell receptor beta chain. The data originate from a study of blood T cell repertoires in COVID-19. Study at large: Some COVID-19 samples were acute and others convalescent; all came from the United States, Italy and Spain.

Original handling: Amplified reference gene primers provided the basis for estimating nucleated cell counts. Sequencing used immunoSEQ multiplex PCR; TCRdb keeps in-frame clones, though not all of them. V, J and clone size are taken as reported in that table, and D and trimming were inferred from the DNA itself. Altogether roughly 160,000 clones are present, 82% being singletons, with the ten largest covering roughly 20%. The CDR3 length is 16 residues. Trimming took off 0 bases at V and 5 bases at J, with 17 bases between the two ends. Germline lookup yields CDR1 LNHNV and CDR2 YYDKDF (reference sequence).

The sequence came from a man aged 55-75 years who had recovered from COVID-19. Sequencing input: PBMCs or T cells enriched from blood (not recorded which). J is TRBJ2-7 and V is TRBV15; perhaps TRBD1 as D (7 bases). CDR3 residues: CATSREGPGGLNEQYF. In nucleotides, the CDR3 is TGTGCCACCAGCAGAGAGGGCCCAGGGGGGTTGAACGAGCAGTACTTC.